This T cell receptor beta chain was documented in a study of shared clonotypes between healthy human individuals (dated by TCRdb to the early 2020s). About the investigation overall: Three men and a couple of women, aged 18 to 49 years, made up the cohort. To estimate repertoire size and how much clonotype sharing occurs between individuals, the study deeply sequenced the blood TCR repertoires of about 5 healthy adults. Different laboratories and diverse techniques were used to prepare libraries and sequence TCR repertoires, to increase sequencing depth and limit assay-specific biases. For each donor, CD4 naive and CD4 memory were each run on three plates, CD8 naive on two plates, and CD8 memory on one plate. Between about 0.94 and 8.9 billion PBMCs per donor were obtained by leukapheresis.

Healthy HIV-negative adults with no recently reported acute infections or vaccinations were included as donors. Only Caucasian adults living in Nashville, Tennessee, USA were represented among the donors. CD4+ T cells were enriched by magnetic negative selection, after which naive cells were positively selected on CD45RA and the negative fraction was taken as the memory subset. Blood was collected by leukapheresis, and PBMCs were isolated by Ficoll-Histopaque density gradient centrifugation and then cryopreserved in liquid nitrogen vapor phase. Analytical flow cytometry was used to check the purity and quantity of each magnetically sorted T cell population. Genomic DNA was isolated from every sorted fraction and measured by UV absorbance on a Nanodrop 2000c. As concerns this clone: Its target antigen remains unknown. The sample holds no much larger clone one base away, and base qualities are not on file.

On the study overall, not on this receptor specifically: Larger estimated clonotype richness was generally found for naive subsets than for memory subsets. Compared with non-shared clonotypes, the clonotypes found in all four sorted-subset donors had higher generation probabilities. The small number of donors limited the genetic and exposure-history diversity represented. Based on pairwise subsampling, the degree of clonotype sharing among donors was expected to be affected by sequencing depth. Sampling was limited to blood, and TCR repertoires in tissue likely differ from TCR repertoires in blood. Incomplete sequencing was indicated by rarefaction of sorted-subset datasets, despite the large sequencing depth. Across a handful of donors, roughly 5.1% of naive CD4, approximately 4% of naive CD8, 2.3% of memory CD4, and roughly 0.41% of memory CD8 clonotypes were shared.

TCR CDR3 regions were amplified from genomic DNA by multiplex PCR using the deep immunoSEQ assay. For each cell subset, the extracted genomic DNA was distributed evenly across all wells of several immunoSEQ 96-well plates, and each plate served as one replicate. For sorted subsets, each replicate PCR was loaded with roughly 190 ng genomic DNA, equivalent to approximately 27,000 T cell genomes. Purified libraries were measured with a Qubit 3.0 fluorometer, size-checked on a Bioanalyzer 2100, and measured again with the KAPA Library Quantification kit. A separate single-read 150-cycle Illumina NextSeq 550 flow cell was used to sequence each immunoSEQ 96-well plate. The authors' analysis ran thus. Because only junctional sequences without quality scores were contained in the immunoSEQ output, filtering matching that applied to full-length reads could not be performed. To assign V/J genes and CDR3, sequences were annotated using PyIR, a Python wrapper for IgBLAST v1.9, with IMGT germline references. Reads were filtered out if the reads had weak V/J assignments (E-value above 1e-6), no CDR3, stop codons, out-of-frame junctions, or ambiguous translated residues. V3J clonotypes were defined as sequences sharing the same inferred V gene, J gene, and CDR3 amino acid sequence. The percentage overlap between two repertoires was calculated by dividing the number of shared unique clonotypes by the size of the smaller repertoire. Repertoire richness was assessed with RTK rarefaction, the Chao1 estimator, and Recon v2.1 estimates of unobserved clonotypes. Generation probabilities for all TCRbeta clonotypes obtained by the gDNA method from a handful of donors were computed using OLGA. TCRdb mirrors the immuneACCESS table, restricted to in-frame sequences. Some clones are absent from its copies; in checked studies, under half trace to an unresolved V gene, and the reason for the others is unknown. V and J calls and clone size come straight from that table; D and trimming were deduced from the DNA. This sample holds around 2.5 million clones; 80% to 95% were observed only once. Of the sample, about 0.34% is held by the ten largest clones.

The origin of this receptor is a man aged 18 to 29 in good health. Some clones in this sample may be carry-over from other donors' samples. Input material: naive CD4+ T cells from PBMCs. The intended sense of this specimen's cell subset or site label: CD45RA+ positively selected.

The DNA sequence is given as TGTGCCAGCAGAAATCGACAGGACAGCACCTCCTACAATGAGCAGTTCTTC. This yields the protein CASRNRQDSTSYNEQFF. The receptor chain draws on TRBV11-2 and TRBJ2-1, and TRBD1 may be the D gene, going by 6 matching bases. The CDR3, cysteine through phenylalanine, is 17 amino acids long. Only the CDR3 portion is preserved as DNA: 51 bases, with reading frame beginning at the first base. Looking up the germline V gene yields CDR1 SGHAT and CDR2 FQNNGV. Cut back by 6 bases and 0 bases, the V and J ends lie 18 bases apart.